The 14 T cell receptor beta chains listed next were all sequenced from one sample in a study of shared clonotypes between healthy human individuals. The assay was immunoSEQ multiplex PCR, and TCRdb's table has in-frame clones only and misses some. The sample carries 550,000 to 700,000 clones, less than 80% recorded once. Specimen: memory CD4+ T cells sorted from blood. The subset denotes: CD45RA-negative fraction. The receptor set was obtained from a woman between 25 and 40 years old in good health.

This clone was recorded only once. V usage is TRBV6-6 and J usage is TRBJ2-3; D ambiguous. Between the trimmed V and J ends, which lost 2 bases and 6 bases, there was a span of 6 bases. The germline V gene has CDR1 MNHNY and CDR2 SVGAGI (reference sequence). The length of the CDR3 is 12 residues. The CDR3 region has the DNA TGTGCCAGCAGTTACGGGATGGATACGCAGTATTTT. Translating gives CASSYGMDTQYF.

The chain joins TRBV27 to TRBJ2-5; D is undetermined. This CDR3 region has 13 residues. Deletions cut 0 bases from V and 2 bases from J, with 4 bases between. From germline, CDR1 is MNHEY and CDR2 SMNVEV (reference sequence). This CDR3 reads CASSLSRQETQYF. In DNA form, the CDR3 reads TGTGCCAGCAGTTTATCCAGACAAGAGACCCAGTACTTC.

DNA for the CDR3: TGCGCCAGCAGCTTTACCCCAGGGGAAACTTTCTTT. Its translation is CASSFTPGETFF. The rearrangement links TRBV5-1 to TRBJ1-1; D is perhaps TRBD1 (6 bases). With 2 bases removed from V and 12 bases from J, the gap between germline ends came to 14 bases. Looked up from germline, CDR1 is SGHRS and CDR2 is YFSETQ. The CDR3 covers 12 residues.

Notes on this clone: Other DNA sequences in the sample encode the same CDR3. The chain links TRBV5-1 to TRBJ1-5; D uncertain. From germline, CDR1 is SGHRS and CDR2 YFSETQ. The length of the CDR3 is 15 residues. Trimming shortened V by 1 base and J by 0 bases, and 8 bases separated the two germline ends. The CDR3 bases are TGCGCCAGCAGCTTGTCAGGTGTTAGCAATCAGCCCCAGCATTTT. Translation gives CASSLSGVSNQPQHF.

In DNA, the CDR3 is TGTGCCAGCAGCTCCGGCCCCTTGGTAGGGAAAAGGAACGAGCAGTACTTC. It encodes CASSSGPLVGKRNEQYF. This chain joins TRBV7-9 and TRBJ2-7; the D is unclear. The germline V and J ends were trimmed by 4 bases and 5 bases, with 24 bases remaining between them. The CDR3 runs to 17 residues. CDR1 and CDR2 from the germline V gene are SEHNR and FQNEAQ (reference sequence). The full variable domain, with the rest looked up from reference TRBV7-9 and TRBJ2-7, is DTGVSQNPRHKITKRGQNVTFRCDPISEHNRLYWYRQTLGQGPEFLTYFQNEAQLEKSRLLSDRFSAERPKGSFSTLEIQRTEQGDSAMYLCASSSGPLVGKRNEQYFGPGTRLTVT.

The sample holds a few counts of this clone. Written as DNA, the CDR3 is TGTGCCAGCAGCCGCAATTCACTAGCGGGAGGGCTCGAGCAGTACTTC. It is translated as CASSRNSLAGGLEQYF. The J gene is TRBJ2-7, the V gene TRBV7-6; 13 bases align to TRBD2. Unmatched junction bases numbered 10, after V lost 5 bases and J lost 6 bases. This CDR3 spans 16 amino acids. Germline V gene lookup returns CDR1 SGHVS and CDR2 FNYEAQ.

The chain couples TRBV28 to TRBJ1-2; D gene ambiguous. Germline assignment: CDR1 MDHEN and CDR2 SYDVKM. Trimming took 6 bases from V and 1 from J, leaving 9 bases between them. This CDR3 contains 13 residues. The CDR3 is CASRAQSNYGYTF. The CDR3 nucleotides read TGTGCCAGCAGGGCGCAGAGTAACTATGGCTACACCTTC.

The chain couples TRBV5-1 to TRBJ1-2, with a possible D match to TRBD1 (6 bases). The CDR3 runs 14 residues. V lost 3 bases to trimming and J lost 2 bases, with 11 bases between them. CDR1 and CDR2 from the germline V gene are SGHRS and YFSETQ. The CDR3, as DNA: TGCGCCAGCAGCTCCCAAACAGGGAACTATGGCTACACCTTC. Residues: CASSSQTGNYGYTF.

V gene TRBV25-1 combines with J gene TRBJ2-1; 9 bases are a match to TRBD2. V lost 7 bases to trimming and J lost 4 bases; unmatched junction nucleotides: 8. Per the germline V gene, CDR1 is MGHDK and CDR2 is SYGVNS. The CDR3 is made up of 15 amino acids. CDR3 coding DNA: TGTGCCAGCACCGAAAGCGGGGGGAGATACAATGAGCAGTTCTTC. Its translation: CASTESGGRYNEQFF.

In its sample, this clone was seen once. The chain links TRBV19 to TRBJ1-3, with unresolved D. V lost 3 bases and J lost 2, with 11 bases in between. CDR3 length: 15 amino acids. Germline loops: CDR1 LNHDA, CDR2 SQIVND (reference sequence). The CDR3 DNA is TGTGCCAGTAGTATCGCGGGGTCGGCTGGAAACACCATATATTTT. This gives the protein CASSIAGSAGNTIYF.

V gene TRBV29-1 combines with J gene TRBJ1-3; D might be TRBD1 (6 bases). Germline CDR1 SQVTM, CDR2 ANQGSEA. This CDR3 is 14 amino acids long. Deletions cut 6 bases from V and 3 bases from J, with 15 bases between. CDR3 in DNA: TGCAGCGTGGCAGGGGAACGGTTTGGAAACACCATATATTTT. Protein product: CSVAGERFGNTIYF. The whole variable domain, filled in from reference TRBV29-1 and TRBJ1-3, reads SAVISQKPSRDICQRGTSLTIQCQVDSQVTMMFWYRQQPGQSLTLIATANQGSEATYESGFVIDKFPISRPNLTFSTLTVSNMSPEDSSIYLCSVAGERFGNTIYFGEGSWLTVV.

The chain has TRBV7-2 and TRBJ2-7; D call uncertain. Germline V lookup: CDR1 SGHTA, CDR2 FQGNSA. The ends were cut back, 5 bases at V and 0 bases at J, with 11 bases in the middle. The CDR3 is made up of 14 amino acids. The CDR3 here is CASSPRRYSYEQYF. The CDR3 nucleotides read TGTGCCAGCAGCCCCCGGCGGTACTCCTACGAGCAGTACTTC.

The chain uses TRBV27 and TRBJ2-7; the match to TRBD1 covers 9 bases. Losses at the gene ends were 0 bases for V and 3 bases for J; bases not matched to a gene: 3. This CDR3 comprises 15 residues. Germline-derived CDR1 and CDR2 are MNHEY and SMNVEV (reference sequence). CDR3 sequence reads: CASSLSGQGDYEQYF. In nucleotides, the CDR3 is TGTGCCAGCAGTTTATCGGGACAGGGCGACTACGAGCAGTACTTC.

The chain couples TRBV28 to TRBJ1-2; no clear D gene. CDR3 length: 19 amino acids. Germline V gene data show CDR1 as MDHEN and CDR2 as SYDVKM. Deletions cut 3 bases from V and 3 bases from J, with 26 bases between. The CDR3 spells CASSFFPRSKEKSDYGYTF. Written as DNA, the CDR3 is TGTGCCAGCAGTTTCTTCCCCCGGTCTAAAGAAAAGTCGGACTATGGCTACACCTTC.